Presented here are 31 T cell receptor beta chains from one specimen sequenced in a study of shared clonotypes between healthy human individuals. Generated by immunoSEQ multiplex PCR, the TCRdb table keeps only in-frame clones and is missing some. The sample lists around 2.5 million clones; under 95% were seen once. The sequenced sample consisted of naive CD4+ T cells from PBMCs. Subset of the sample: CD45RA+ positively selected. The receptors shown here come from a man younger than 35 in good health. Some clones in this sample may be carry-over from other donors' samples.

This clone has just a few counts. CDR3 bases: TGTGCCAGTAGTCCTCGAGGGTATGGCTACACCTTC. Amino acid sequence: CASSPRGYGYTF. The chain joins TRBV19 to TRBJ1-2; D unclear. Trimming took 5 bases from V and 5 from J, leaving 9 bases between them. From germline, CDR1 is LNHDA and CDR2 SQIVND (reference sequence). The CDR3 is 12 residues long.

The chain links TRBV19 to TRBJ1-5; D uncertain. CDR3 size: 16 residues. Germline V gives CDR1 LNHDA, CDR2 SQIVND (reference sequence). V shed 7 bases and J shed 0 bases, with 16 bases lying between them. The CDR3 coding sequence is TGTGCCAGTACCAAAGGGAGGTCTAATAGCAATCAGCCCCAGCATTTT. It specifies CASTKGRSNSNQPQHF. The full variable domain, completed using reference TRBV19 and TRBJ1-5, is DGGITQSPKYLFRKEGQNVTLSCEQNLNHDAMYWYRQDPGQGLRLIYYSQIVNDFQKGDIAEGYSVSREKKESFPLTVTSAQKNPTAFYLCASTKGRSNSNQPQHFGDGTRLSIL.

The chain recombines TRBV12-5 with TRBJ1-1, with 8 bases aligning to TRBD1. The CDR3 consists of 18 residues. The ends lost 5 bases at V and 5 bases at J; junction bases unmatched: 19. Germline V gives CDR1 LGHNT, CDR2 FRNRAP. The DNA of the CDR3 is TGTGCTAGTGGTGTAACCTGGGGGACAGGCTTCGCTGGGACTGAAGCTTTCTTT. Its protein is CASGVTWGTGFAGTEAFF. Complete variable domain (other parts from reference TRBV12-5 and TRBJ1-1): DARVTQTPRHKVTEMGQEVTMRCQPILGHNTVFWYRQTMMQGLELLAYFRNRAPLDDSGMPKDRFSAEMPDATLATLKIQPSEPRDSAVYFCASGVTWGTGFAGTEAFFGQGTRLTVV.

The chain joins TRBV7-2 to TRBJ2-3; 8 bases agree with TRBD2. Germline CDR1 SGHTA, CDR2 FQGNSA. Trimming took 1 base from V and 5 from J; bases not matched to a gene: 8. The CDR3 length is 16 residues. CDR3 bases: TGTGCCAGCAGCTTAGTATCCGGGACTAGTAGAGATACGCAGTATTTT. This gives the protein CASSLVSGTSRDTQYF.

This chain connects TRBV9 to TRBJ1-3; TRBD1 might be the D (5 bases). The CDR3 runs to 16 residues. Trimming removed 3 bases at V and 0 bases at J, with 13 bases between. Germline V gene lookup returns CDR1 SGDLS and CDR2 YYNGEE. CDR3 sequence (DNA): TGTGCCAGCAGCGCGGGACGGACGCTCTCTGGAAACACCATATATTTT. Translating it yields CASSAGRTLSGNTIYF.

Note on this clone: The sample holds other DNA sequences that translate to the same CDR3. The V gene is TRBV7-3, the J gene TRBJ1-1; TRBD1 matches at 8 bases. Germline loops: CDR1 SGHTA, CDR2 FQGTGA. V was pared by 5 bases and J by 4 bases, with 6 bases of the junction left unmatched. The CDR3 length is 14 residues. The CDR3 coding sequence is TGTGCCAGCAGCACCTACAGGGGGGCCACTGAAGCTTTCTTT. Translating it yields CASSTYRGATEAFF.

This chain joins TRBV29-1 and TRBJ1-2, with 11 bases fitting TRBD1. The CDR3 is made up of 17 amino acids. Germline values: CDR1 SQVTM, CDR2 ANQGSEA. J lost 2 bases, V lost 4 bases, and 12 bases had no gene match. CDR3 amino acids: CSVALSRDRGLNYGYTF. CDR3 DNA: TGCAGCGTTGCTCTCTCCCGGGACAGGGGGTTGAACTATGGCTACACCTTC.

The chain links TRBV5-1 to TRBJ2-1; D remains unclear. The ends were cut back, 5 bases at V and 5 bases at J, with 11 bases in the middle. There are 13 residues in the CDR3. Germline values: CDR1 SGHRS, CDR2 YFSETQ. CDR3 nucleotides: TGCGCCAGCAGTATGGGCGCGGACAATGAGCAGTTCTTC. It encodes CASSMGADNEQFF.

The chain combines TRBV5-4 with TRBJ2-1; D perhaps matches TRBD1 (6 bases). V lost 4 bases to trimming and J lost 4 bases, with 18 bases between them. Germline V gives CDR1 SGHNT, CDR2 YYREEE (reference sequence). This CDR3 has 16 amino acids. The chain's CDR3 is CASSGTTGYTYNEQFF. The CDR3 DNA follows: TGTGCCAGCAGCGGGACGACAGGATATACTTACAATGAGCAGTTCTTC.

The chain uses TRBV4-1 and TRBJ2-5, with D tentatively TRBD2 (6 bases). This CDR3 spans 17 amino acids. Trimming removed 7 bases from V and 0 bases from J, with 21 bases in between. Per the germline V gene, CDR1 is MGHRA and CDR2 is YSYEKL. The CDR3: CASNSSRRDWNQETQYF. The CDR3 DNA reads TGCGCCAGCAACTCCTCCCGCCGGGACTGGAACCAAGAGACCCAGTACTTC.

Notes on this clone: Other nucleotide sequences from this sample produce the same CDR3. This chain uses TRBV28 with TRBJ1-2, with D tentatively TRBD1 (5 bases). This CDR3 contains 12 residues. Looked up from germline, CDR1 is MDHEN and CDR2 is SYDVKM. Trimming cost V 5 bases and J 4 bases, with 8 bases left between them. The CDR3 sequence is CASSLTGYGYTF. CDR3 coding DNA: TGTGCCAGCAGTCTCACAGGCTATGGCTACACCTTC.

V usage is TRBV4-2 and J usage is TRBJ2-7; 7 positions agree with TRBD1. There are 14 residues in the CDR3. V shed 4 bases and J 2 bases; nucleotides not matched to a gene: 5. Per the germline V gene, CDR1 is LGHNA and CDR2 is YNFKEQ. The CDR3 DNA is TGTGCCAGCAGCCGGGGGACAGATACCTACGAGCAGTACTTC. It encodes CASSRGTDTYEQYF.

Concerning this clone: Other DNA variants within this sample encode the same CDR3. The chain carries TRBV5-1 and TRBJ2-1; TRBD2 matches 15 bases. The CDR3 has 18 residues. The germline gives CDR1 SGHRS, CDR2 YFSETQ. The V and J ends lost 0 bases and 0 bases, in that order; junction bases with no gene match: 1. This CDR3 is CASSLGTSGRGSYNEQFF. The CDR3 bases are TGCGCCAGCAGCTTGGGGACTAGCGGGAGGGGCTCCTACAATGAGCAGTTCTTC.

The rearrangement uses TRBV19 and TRBJ1-5, with D possibly TRBD1 on 5 matching bases. The CDR3 is 19 amino acids. V lost 4 bases and J lost 2, with 24 bases in between. Per germline, CDR1 LNHDA and CDR2 SQIVND (reference sequence). CDR3 residues: CASSTQGLRPGVGNQPQHF. DNA for the CDR3: TGTGCCAGTAGTACCCAGGGACTACGACCGGGTGTGGGCAATCAGCCCCAGCATTTT.

This chain joins TRBV14 and TRBJ1-3, with D unclear. Trimming removed 1 base at V and 0 bases at J, with 13 bases between. CDR1 and CDR2 (germline): SGHDN, FVKESK. This CDR3 spans 17 amino acids. The CDR3 sequence is CASSQGAGGDSGNTIYF. The CDR3 DNA follows: TGTGCCAGCAGCCAAGGTGCAGGCGGAGACTCTGGAAACACCATATATTTT.

V and J are TRBV4-2 and TRBJ2-3; 7 bases are shared with TRBD2. This CDR3 contains 18 residues. V lost 0 bases, J lost 0 bases, and 9 bases stayed unmatched. Germline loops: CDR1 LGHNA, CDR2 YNFKEQ. CDR3: CASSQDRTGGSSTDTQYF. CDR3 sequence (DNA): TGTGCCAGCAGCCAAGATCGAACGGGAGGCTCGAGCACAGATACGCAGTATTTT.

This clone was seen a single time. The chain joins TRBV27 to TRBJ1-5; tentative D call: TRBD1 (6 bases). CDR1 and CDR2 (germline): MNHEY, SMNVEV (reference sequence). V was clipped by 10 bases and J by 3 bases, with 13 bases between them. This CDR3 comprises 13 residues. The CDR3 coding sequence is TGTGCCACCGGCGGGGGGCTCAATCAGCCCCAGCATTTT. Translation: CATGGGLNQPQHF.

CDR3 sequence: CASRGARVPIYF. The CDR3 DNA reads TGTGCCAGCAGGGGGGCGCGGGTCCCCATATATTTT. The chain links TRBV2 to TRBJ1-3; D is possibly TRBD1 (6 bases). The CDR3 is 12 residues long. Trimming cost V 6 bases and J 11 bases, with 14 bases left between them. Germline V CDR1 and CDR2: SNHLY, FYNNEI.

The rearrangement links TRBV2 to TRBJ2-7, with TRBD2 matching over 10 bases. Trimming cost V 6 bases and J 1 base; bases outside gene matches: 6. This CDR3 is 15 amino acids long. Germline V gene lookup returns CDR1 SNHLY and CDR2 FYNNEI. In DNA, the CDR3 is TGTGCCAGCAGCCCCAATAGCGGGAGGTCCTACGAGCAGTACTTC. This codes for CASSPNSGRSYEQYF.

This sequence joins TRBV6-1 and TRBJ2-1; 7 nucleotides match TRBD2. Losses at the gene ends were 0 bases for V and 10 bases for J; bases not matched to a gene: 9. The germline gives CDR1 MNHNS, CDR2 SASEGT. This CDR3 region has 15 residues. The CDR3 coding sequence is TGTGCCAGCAGTGAAGCGGCGGGAGCTTCATTAGAGCAGTTCTTC. Residues: CASSEAAGASLEQFF.

The chain combines TRBV7-9 with TRBJ2-4, with 8 positions matching TRBD1. CDR3 length: 14 residues. The V and J ends lost 5 bases and 8 bases, in that order; junction bases with no gene match: 8. Germline-derived CDR1 and CDR2 are SEHNR and FQNEAQ (reference sequence). CDR3: CASSIGQGMDIQYF. The CDR3 DNA sequence: TGTGCCAGCAGCATAGGACAGGGCATGGACATTCAGTACTTC.

This clone has just one count. This chain joins TRBV18 and TRBJ2-2; 8 nucleotides align to TRBD1. Germline V CDR1 and CDR2: KGHSH, LQKENI. The CDR3 sequence is 14 residues long. J lost 7 bases, V lost 3 bases, and 4 bases had no gene match. CDR3 bases: TGTGCCAGCTCACCGGACAGGGTGGTCGGGGAGCTGTTTTTT. Its translation is CASSPDRVVGELFF.

The J gene is TRBJ1-2, the V gene TRBV5-5, with 10 bases that match TRBD1. This CDR3 comprises 14 residues. Germline V lookup: CDR1 SGHKS, CDR2 YYEKEE (reference sequence). J lost 7 bases, V lost 0 bases, and 3 bases had no gene match. Written as DNA, the CDR3 is TGTGCCAGCAGCTTGGGACAGGGGGCTTTTGGCTACACCTTC. Translating gives CASSLGQGAFGYTF.

The rearrangement uses TRBV10-1 and TRBJ1-5; D remains unclear. The CDR3 runs to 13 residues. Trimming took 2 bases from V and 4 from J, leaving 6 bases between them. Per germline, CDR1 WNHNN and CDR2 SYGVQD (reference sequence). In DNA, the CDR3 is TGCGCCAGCAGTGAGAGTTGGAATCAGCCCCAGCATTTT. Translation: CASSESWNQPQHF.

This clone occurred once. The rearrangement joins TRBV7-2 to TRBJ2-1; unclear D gene. V was cut by 1 base and J by 7 bases, with 5 bases left in between. This CDR3 has 12 residues. CDR1 and CDR2 (germline): SGHTA, FQGNSA. The CDR3: CASSLGVNEQFF. The CDR3 DNA follows: TGTGCCAGCAGCTTAGGTGTTAATGAGCAGTTCTTC.

The chain recombines TRBV19 with TRBJ2-6, with 8 bases matching TRBD2. Germline-derived CDR1 and CDR2 are LNHDA and SQIVND (reference sequence). Trimming at V came to 5 bases and at J to 2 bases, leaving 8 bases not matched to a gene. There are 17 residues in the CDR3. The CDR3 sequence is CASSEGLVITGANVLTF. CDR3 nucleotides: TGTGCCAGTAGTGAGGGACTAGTAATTACTGGGGCCAACGTCCTGACTTTC.

The count of this clone is one. The chain combines TRBV4-2 with TRBJ2-3, with 12 bases that match TRBD2. This CDR3 is built from 15 residues. Germline trimming cut 4 bases from V and 5 bases from J; bases unmatched to any gene: 4. Looked up from germline, CDR1 is LGHNA and CDR2 is YNFKEQ. CDR3 amino acids: CASSRTSGTIDTQYF. CDR3 DNA sequence: TGTGCCAGCAGCCGGACTAGCGGGACGATAGATACGCAGTATTTT.

The table lists this clone with a count of one. The chain joins TRBV5-1 to TRBJ2-6, with D uncertain. The germline gives CDR1 SGHRS, CDR2 YFSETQ. The CDR3 has 16 residues. Deletions cut 3 bases from V and 0 bases from J, with 10 bases between. The chain's CDR3 is CASSSTYSSGANVLTF. CDR3 nucleotides: TGCGCCAGCAGCTCCACTTATAGCTCTGGGGCCAACGTCCTGACTTTC.

This clone was seen only once. CDR3 amino acids: CASTALRAEAFF. DNA of the CDR3: TGTGCCAGCACTGCTCTTCGCGCTGAAGCTTTCTTT. The V and J genes are TRBV28 and TRBJ1-1; D remains unclear. This CDR3 has 12 amino acids. V was clipped by 7 bases and J by 6 bases, with 12 bases between them. Germline-derived CDR1 and CDR2 are MDHEN and SYDVKM.

The genes are TRBV5-1 and TRBJ1-1; D possibly corresponds to TRBD1 (5 bases). V lost 0 bases and J 0 bases, leaving 9 bases between the germline ends. This CDR3 is built from 15 residues. Per the germline V gene, CDR1 is SGHRS and CDR2 is YFSETQ. CDR3 sequence (DNA): TGCGCCAGCAGCTTGGGCGACAGCATGAACACTGAAGCTTTCTTT. Translating gives CASSLGDSMNTEAFF.

V is TRBV10-3 and J is TRBJ1-5; D remains unclear. The CDR3 spans 16 residues. The ends were cut back, 0 bases at V and 7 bases at J, with 16 bases in the middle. Germline CDR1 reads ENHRY; CDR2 reads SYGVKD. The CDR3, as DNA: TGTGCCATCAGTGAGTCCCCAGAGGGCTACGGACAGCCCCAGCATTTT. Amino acid sequence: CAISESPEGYGQPQHF.